This T cell receptor (beta chain) was identified during a study of cytomegalovirus exposure and HLA in healthy donors (dated 2017 in TCRdb). As for the study more broadly: In an earlier analysis of 587 of the donors, 250 to 350 Gb of sequence data and 100 million or so unique TCR beta sequences from 150 million to 200 million T cells were reported. Donor age, sex, ethnicity and CMV serostatus were collected together with the repertoire data. Because of strong linkage in the cohort, five DR-DQ haplotypes were treated as single units for association and clustering. A separate validation cohort of roughly 120 different subjects was used in addition to the roughly 670-subject first cohort. The study aimed to test whether signatures of past pathogen exposure could be identified by cataloging public T cell receptors. Of the 350 to 400 genotyped donors, about 80% fell in the genetic ancestry cluster associated with self-reported Caucasian donors. Rather than drawing on any new phenotypic data, the later analysis identified candidate immune exposures from TCR beta sequences and the way those sequences occurred across donors. In a later genetic analysis, genome-wide SNP genotypes for about 55% of the roughly 700 donors were used, and that subset was treated as a discovery cohort. Class I and class II HLA loci were covered by the typing at four-digit resolution. All discovery cohort repertoires had been generated using a single sequencing platform. A later analysis re-examined previously published TCR beta repertoires from just over 650 donors and added high-resolution HLA genotyping to investigate patterns of TCR occurrence. Among 398 genotyped donors of the cohort, an average of 235,054 unique TCR beta nucleotide sequences were sequenced per donor, approximately 20% of them non-productive. An earlier analysis of roughly 580 of the donors used high-throughput TCR beta sequencing to judge whether each TCR beta V gene segment behaved as functional or pseudogenic. To predict cytomegalovirus infection status, the study combined high-throughput TCR immunosequencing, statistical association of individual TCRs with disease status, and machine learning. Typing coverage differed by locus: A, B, C, DRB1 and DQB1 were typed in about 620-630 donors, DQA1 in roughly 500, DPA1 in 600 to 610, and DPB1 in 472. An early release that covered approximately 600 HLA-typed donors contained about 290 gigabases of sequencing data and tens of millions of unique TCR sequences. The T cell repertoires of under 750 subjects were profiled by immunosequencing and related to cytomegalovirus serostatus. General findings and caveats noted by the study authors: A cluster of highly shared sequence variants was judged likely to represent a technical artifact of the sequencing pipeline. Most CMV-associated TCR beta chains appeared to be HLA-restricted in a later analysis, and the HLA associations seemed to be driven largely by CMV exposure. The authors suggested that the approach could potentially be generalized to other disease states and immunological phenotypes. In a later analysis, several top co-occurrence clusters were reported to appear linked to parvovirus B19, influenza, CMV and Epstein-Barr virus. Because some donors lacked HLA typing at each locus, the association tests relied only on the typed subset. A further reported finding was that TCR beta sequences accurately predicted the HLA-A and HLA-B alleles for most subjects in the first cohort. This cohort had only TCR beta chains sequenced, and the lack of alpha or paired-chain data limited which features could be detected. While some public TCRs were present in many individuals, most TCR sequences turned up only very rarely across donors. The classifier was reported to diagnose cytomegalovirus status with high specificity and sensitivity in both the original cohort and the validation cohort. V-gene and J-gene trimming of TCR beta chains was associated with a missense DCLRE1C variant in a later genetic analysis, and the association was replicated in an independent cohort. For the cohort, immune exposure information was limited to CMV serostatus. In an earlier analysis of fewer than 750 of the donors, most TCR beta V segments were observed in productive rearrangements about 90% or about 30% of the time, broadly matching IMGT annotations. In a later genetic analysis, fewer N-insertions in productive TCRs were reported among donors in an Asian-associated ancestry cluster than the roughly 710-donor mean. In a later analysis, around 15,000 TCR beta sequences were associated with specific HLA alleles at a false discovery rate of 0.05. Sequencing depth was assumed to be roughly uniform across donors in the presence/absence analyses, though that assumption may not hold. Assigning TCR associations to individual alleles was difficult when HLA alleles, especially DR and DQ, strongly co-occurred. Correlated functional status among segregating V segments might reflect linkage disequilibrium, but an unknown experimental factor could not be ruled out. Because the 87-base-pair reads could not distinguish some IMGT-functional V segments, including TRBV6-2 and TRBV6-3, those segments were excluded. Compared with equally common non-associated chains, HLA-associated TCR beta chains in a later analysis were more clonally expanded and had lower generation probabilities. The study listed 164 TCR beta chains as associated with cytomegalovirus. The earlier analysis of approximately 590 of the donors excluded roughly 17 rarely observed V segments, including chromosome 9 orphons, because counts were too low. In a later analysis, TCR association rates were found to vary across HLA loci, with the most associated TCRs seen for DRB1 alleles and the fewest for HLA-C alleles. In vitro tests confirmed that a few of the cytomegalovirus-associated TCR beta chains recognize cytomegalovirus antigens.

Trimming removed 8 bases from V and 1 base from J, leaving 17 bases between the germline ends. From cysteine to phenylalanine, the CDR3 is 15 amino acids long. The sequence is cut down to CDR3 DNA, 45 bases in frame from base 1. CDR1 and CDR2 were assigned from the germline V gene as MDHEN and SYDVKM. In the case of this clone: Its antigen is currently not known. No qualities accompany the bases; no much larger clone lies one base away.

The receptor library was made with the immunoSEQ multiplex PCR assay. For the multiplex PCR, a mixture combining 60 forward primers for TCR Vbeta segments and 13 reverse primers for TCR Jbeta segments was used. The CDR3 region of rearranged TCR beta genes was amplified from genomic DNA with a multiplex PCR assay. Amplified TCR beta libraries were sequenced as 87-base-pair reads on the Illumina HiSeq System. Under the source paper's analysis protocol: In a later analysis, tens of millions of unique TCR beta chains were counted across the 650 to 700 repertoires, and roughly 11 million of these chains were shared by at least two donors. A nearest-neighbor algorithm error-corrected the raw reads and collapsed the reads into unique sequences, merging closely related sequences to remove PCR and sequencing errors. CDR3 sequences were aligned to IMGT reference sequences to assign V, D and J gene segments. For a sequence to be retained, a match of at least six nucleotides to both a V gene segment and a J gene segment was required. Rearrangements were classified as productive when the CDR3 lacked stop codons and remained in frame with V and J, and all other rearrangements were classified as non-productive. Following IMGT convention, CDR3 was defined as the stretch from the second conserved V-encoded cysteine to the conserved J-encoded phenylalanine. The earlier analysis of 587 of the donors excluded sequences that lacked an unambiguous match to a single V gene segment. In an earlier analysis of several hundred of the donors, a V segment was called functional when productive rearrangements were above 56.7%, and segregating when the standard deviation between donors exceeded 5%. A statistical classification framework was built to diagnose cytomegalovirus status from the catalog of TCR beta chain sequences. A later analysis assigned V and J genes by comparing TCR nucleotide sequences with IMGT/GENE-DB human TR gene sequences. Using the TCRdist pipeline, a later analysis assigned CDR3 sequences along with most-parsimonious VDJ recombination scenarios. In a later analysis, every TCR beta chain was defined by the combination of its CDR3 amino acid sequence and its V-gene family, and reads without a unique V-gene family were dropped. As a way to deal with suspected cross-contamination and a sequencing artifact, a later analysis dropped 450 to 600 nucleotide sequences that were highly shared and had low generation probability. A later analysis calculated a clonal expansion index for each public chain from normalized within-repertoire ranks of inferred template counts. Generation probabilities in a later analysis came from a VDJ recombination model fitted to out-of-frame rearrangements, and those results were checked against IGoR. A later analysis scored TCR-TCR, TCR-HLA and TCR-CMV co-occurrence with hypergeometric tests, applying a repertoire-size bias correction to TCR pairs. A later analysis estimated false discovery rates by permuting HLA or CMV assignments 20 times. In a later analysis, co-occurring TCRs were grouped using DBSCAN, with TCRdist sequence similarity added in when clustering inside HLA-allele-positive subsets. Repertoires with fewer than 30,000 or more than 120,000 public chains were left out of co-occurrence clustering, as were four to six repertoires with anomalous nucleotide sharing. TCRdb carries this immuneACCESS record with in-frame sequences only. Its versions omit some clonotypes, under half of them owing to an unresolved V gene in the studies checked, with the rest unexplained. V and J calls and clone size are those listed in that table; D and trimming were worked out from the DNA. This sample comprises around 150,000 clones, about 85% of them detected only once. The ten largest clones capture 2% to 2.5% of the sample.

The cohort comprised fewer than 700 healthy bone marrow donors. At the time of sampling, every cohort member was nominally healthy, though immune exposures that went unrecorded were likely present. The donor was CMV seronegative and was included in the group of under 450 seronegative cohort members. A peripheral blood sample was provided by each donor, and peripheral blood mononuclear cells were used for TCR beta sequencing. The Qiagen DNeasy Blood Extraction Kit was used to extract genomic DNA from the blood cell samples. This receptor was obtained from a boy aged 2 to 9 in good health and CMV-seronegative. Sequencing used PBMCs. The chain couples TRBV28 to TRBJ1-1, with TRBD1 perhaps the D gene, on 5 matching bases. The bases are TGTGCCAGCTCCTATGGGGGGATGCGGAACACTGAAGCTTTCTTT. This encodes CASSYGGMRNTEAFF.